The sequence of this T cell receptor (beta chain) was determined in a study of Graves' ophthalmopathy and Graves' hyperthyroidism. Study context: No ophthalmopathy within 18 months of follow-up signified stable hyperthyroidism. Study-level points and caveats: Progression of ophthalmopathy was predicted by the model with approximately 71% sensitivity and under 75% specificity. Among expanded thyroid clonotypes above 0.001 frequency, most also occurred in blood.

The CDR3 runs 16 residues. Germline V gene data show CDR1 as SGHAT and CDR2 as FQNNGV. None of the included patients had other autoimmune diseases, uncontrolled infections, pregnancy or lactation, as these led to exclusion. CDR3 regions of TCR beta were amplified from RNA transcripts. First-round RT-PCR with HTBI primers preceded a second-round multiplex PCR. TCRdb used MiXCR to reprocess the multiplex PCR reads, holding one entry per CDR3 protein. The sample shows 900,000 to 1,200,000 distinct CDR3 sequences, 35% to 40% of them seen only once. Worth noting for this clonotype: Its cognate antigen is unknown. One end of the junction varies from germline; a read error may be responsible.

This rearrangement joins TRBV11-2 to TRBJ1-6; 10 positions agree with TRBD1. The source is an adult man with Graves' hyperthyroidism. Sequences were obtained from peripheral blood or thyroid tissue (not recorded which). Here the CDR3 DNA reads TGTGCCAGCAGCACCCGGGACAGGGGATATAGTTCACCCCTCCACTTT. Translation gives CASSTRDRGYSSPLHF.